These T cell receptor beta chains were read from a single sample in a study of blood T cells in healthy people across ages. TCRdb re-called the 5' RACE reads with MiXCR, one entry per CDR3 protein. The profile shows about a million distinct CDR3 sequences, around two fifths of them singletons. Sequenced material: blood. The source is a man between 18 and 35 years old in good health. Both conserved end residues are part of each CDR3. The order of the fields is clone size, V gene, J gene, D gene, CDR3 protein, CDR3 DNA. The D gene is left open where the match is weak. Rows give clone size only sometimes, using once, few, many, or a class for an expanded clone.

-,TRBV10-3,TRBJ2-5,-,CAIRGTGSETQYF,TGTGCCATCAGGGGGACTGGGAGCGAGACCCAGTACTTC
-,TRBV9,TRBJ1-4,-,CASSVGGRSNEKLFF,TGTGCCAGCAGCGTAGGGGGCCGATCTAATGAAAAACTGTTTTTT
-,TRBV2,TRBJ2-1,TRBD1,CAIMRGQKYNEQFF,TGTGCCATTATGAGGGGACAGAAATACAATGAGCAGTTCTTC
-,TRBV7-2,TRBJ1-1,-,CASSLVRGGVNTEAFF,TGTGCCAGCAGCTTAGTGAGAGGGGGAGTGAACACTGAAGCTTTCTTT
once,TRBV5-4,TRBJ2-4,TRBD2,CASSSGTSGGRNIQYF,TGTGCCAGCAGCTCTGGGACTAGCGGGGGGCGGAACATTCAGTACTTC
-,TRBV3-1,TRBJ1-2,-,CASSQESGPPDGYTF,TGTGCCAGCAGCCAAGAGTCAGGACCTCCGGATGGCTACACCTTC
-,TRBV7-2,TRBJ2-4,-,CASSPPPSAKNIQYF,TGTGCCAGCAGCCCTCCCCCATCAGCCAAAAACATTCAGTACTTC
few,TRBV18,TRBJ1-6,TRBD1,CASSPPFRTGRNSPLHF,TGTGCCAGCTCACCACCGTTCAGGACAGGGCGAAATTCACCCCTCCACTTT
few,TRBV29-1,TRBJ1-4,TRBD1,CSVRGQGPQTTNEKLFF,TGCAGCGTTCGTGGACAGGGACCCCAGACAACTAATGAAAAACTGTTTTTT
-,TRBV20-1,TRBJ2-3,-,CSVEGGPEDTQYF,TGCAGTGTGGAGGGGGGGCCAGAAGATACGCAGTATTTT
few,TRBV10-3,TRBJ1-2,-,CAISELQSYGYTF,TGTGCCATCAGTGAACTACAGAGTTATGGCTACACCTTC
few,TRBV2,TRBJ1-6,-,CATCTGTYNSPLHF,TGTGCCACCTGTACAGGGACCTATAATTCACCCCTCCACTTT
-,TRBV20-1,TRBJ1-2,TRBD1,CSAGPTGDYGYTF,TGCAGTGCCGGCCCGACAGGGGACTATGGCTACACCTTC
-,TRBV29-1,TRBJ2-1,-,CSAGAETQFF,TGCAGCGCCGGGGCGGAGACCCAGTTCTTC
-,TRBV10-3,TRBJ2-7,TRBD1,CAISGTGLSVYEQYF,TGTGCCATCAGTGGGACAGGGTTAAGTGTCTACGAGCAGTACTTC
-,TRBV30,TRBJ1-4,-,CALSVDLNEKLFF,TGTGCCTTGAGTGTCGACCTTAATGAAAAACTGTTTTTT
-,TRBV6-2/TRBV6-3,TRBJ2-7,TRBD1,CASSYRTRDRIYEQYF,TGTGCCAGCAGTTACCGAACAAGGGACAGGATATACGAGCAGTACTTC
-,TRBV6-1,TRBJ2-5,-,CASSGSRGLQETQYF,TGTGCCAGCAGTGGAAGCCGGGGCCTACAAGAGACCCAGTACTTC